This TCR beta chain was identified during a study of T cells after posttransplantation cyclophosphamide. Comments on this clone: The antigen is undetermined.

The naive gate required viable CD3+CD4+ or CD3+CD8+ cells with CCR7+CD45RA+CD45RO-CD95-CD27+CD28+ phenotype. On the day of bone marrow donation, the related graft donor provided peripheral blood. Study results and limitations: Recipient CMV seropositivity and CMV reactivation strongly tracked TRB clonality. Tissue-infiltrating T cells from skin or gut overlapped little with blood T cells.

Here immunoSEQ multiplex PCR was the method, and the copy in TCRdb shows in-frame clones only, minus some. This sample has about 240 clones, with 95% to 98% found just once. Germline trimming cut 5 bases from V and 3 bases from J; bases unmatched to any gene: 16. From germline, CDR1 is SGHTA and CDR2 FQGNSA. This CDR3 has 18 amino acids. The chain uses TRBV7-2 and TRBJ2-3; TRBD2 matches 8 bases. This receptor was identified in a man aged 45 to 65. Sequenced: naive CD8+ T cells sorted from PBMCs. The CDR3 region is CASSRRGFSGGETDTQYF. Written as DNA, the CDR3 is TGTGCCAGCAGCCGACGCGGATTTTCGGGAGGGGAGACAGATACGCAGTATTTT.